One T cell receptor (beta chain) is described in this entry. The data stem from a study of healthy donors' naive CD4 and CD8 T cells. Germline V gene lookup returns CDR1 DFQATT and CDR2 SNEGSKA (reference sequence). The CDR3 has 14 residues. V was cut by 6 bases and J by 7 bases, with 16 bases left in between. Each TCR library used 400 to 600 ng of total RNA and a linear amplification protocol. TCRdb re-called the reads with MiXCR, one entry per CDR3 protein. The sample has about 180,000 distinct CDR3 sequences; nearly 75% are singletons. This receptor was obtained from a pool of human donors in good health; the sample pools cells from several healthy donors. The V gene is TRBV20-1, the J gene TRBJ1-6; D perhaps matches TRBD1 (5 bases). Specimen: naive CD4+ and CD8+ T cells sorted from blood, pooled from several donors. The CDR3 nucleotides are TGCAGTGCATCCCCGGGGACGGACAATTCACCCCTCCACTTT. Translating it yields CSASPGTDNSPLHF.